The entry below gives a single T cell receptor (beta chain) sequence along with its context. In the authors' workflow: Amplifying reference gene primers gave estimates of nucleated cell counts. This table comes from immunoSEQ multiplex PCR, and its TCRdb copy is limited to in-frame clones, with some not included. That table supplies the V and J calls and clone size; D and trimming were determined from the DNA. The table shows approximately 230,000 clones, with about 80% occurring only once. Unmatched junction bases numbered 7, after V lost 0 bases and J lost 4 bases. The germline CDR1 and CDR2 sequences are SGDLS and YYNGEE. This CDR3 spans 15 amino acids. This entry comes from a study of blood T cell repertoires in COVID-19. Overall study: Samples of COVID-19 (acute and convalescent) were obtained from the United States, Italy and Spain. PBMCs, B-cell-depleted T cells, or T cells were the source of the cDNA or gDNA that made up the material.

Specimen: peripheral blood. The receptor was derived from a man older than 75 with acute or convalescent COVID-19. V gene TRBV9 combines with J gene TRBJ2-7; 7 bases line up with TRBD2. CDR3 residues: CASSVEGGAGYEQYF. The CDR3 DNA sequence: TGTGCCAGCAGCGTAGAGGGAGGGGCGGGATACGAGCAGTACTTC.